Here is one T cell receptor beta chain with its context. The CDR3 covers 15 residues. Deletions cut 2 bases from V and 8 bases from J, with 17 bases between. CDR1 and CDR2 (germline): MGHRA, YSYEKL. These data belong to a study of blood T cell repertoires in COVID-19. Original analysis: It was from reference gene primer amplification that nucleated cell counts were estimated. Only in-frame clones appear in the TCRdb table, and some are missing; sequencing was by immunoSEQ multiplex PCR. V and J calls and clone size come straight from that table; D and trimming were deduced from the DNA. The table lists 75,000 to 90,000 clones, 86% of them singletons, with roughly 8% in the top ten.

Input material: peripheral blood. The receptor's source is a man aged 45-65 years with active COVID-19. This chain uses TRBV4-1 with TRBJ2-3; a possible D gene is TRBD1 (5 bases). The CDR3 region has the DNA TGCGCCAGCAGCCAACCTCCTGGGGCCCAAGGTACGCAGTATTTT. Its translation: CASSQPPGAQGTQYF.